Each of the 8 T cell receptor beta chains below was sequenced from the same sample in a study of beta chain features in type 1 diabetes. Antigens for these TCRs are unknown. Study-wide results and caveats: Shortening of TCRB CDR3s, moderate but significant, appeared in all four CD4+ subsets of Type 1 diabetes patients.

Since all of the isolated RNA was reverse transcribed, expressed TCRB transcripts were what got sequenced. Profiled with immunoSEQ multiplex PCR; TCRdb holds only in-frame clones, not every one. This sample yields more than 250,000 clones, of which around an eighth are seen a single time; 0.015% to 0.02% belongs to the top ten. Sequences were obtained from naive CD4+ T cells from blood. The receptors derive from a man between 25 and 39 years old with type 1 diabetes.

This clone was observed a handful of times. The chain carries TRBV6-5 and TRBJ2-1; D remains ambiguous. The CDR3 runs 12 residues. CDR1 is MNHEY and CDR2 is SVGAGI in the germline V gene. The V and J ends lost 2 bases and 6 bases respectively, with 5 bases between them. The CDR3 is CASSYRGNEQFF. In DNA form, the CDR3 reads TGTGCCAGCAGTTACCGAGGCAATGAGCAGTTCTTC.

This clone has at least ten counts. The genes are TRBV29-1 and TRBJ2-1, with D possibly being TRBD2 (5 bases). V was shortened by 1 base and J by 7 bases, with 11 bases between the two germline ends. CDR3 length equals 13 residues. CDR1 is SQVTM and CDR2 is ANQGSEA in the germline V gene. CDR3 amino acids: CSVEGFGGNEQFF. The CDR3, as DNA: TGCAGCGTTGAAGGGTTCGGAGGTAATGAGCAGTTCTTC.

This clone has a handful of counts. The J gene is TRBJ2-7, the V gene TRBV2; D is possibly TRBD2 (6 bases). Germline-derived CDR1 and CDR2 are SNHLY and FYNNEI. Trimming pared 6 bases from V and 4 bases from J, leaving 7 bases between. This CDR3 is built from 11 residues. CDR3 loop: CASREGYEQYF. The CDR3 DNA reads as TGTGCCAGCAGGGAGGGATACGAGCAGTACTTC.

The chain links TRBV10-3 to TRBJ2-7, with 7 bases lining up with TRBD2. With 6 bases clipped from V and 0 bases from J, the junction kept 8 bases outside the gene matches. The CDR3 loop spans 15 amino acids. CDR1 and CDR2 (germline): ENHRY, SYGVKD. Here the CDR3 reads CAIRDTSARSYEQYF. The CDR3 DNA reads TGTGCCATCAGGGATACTAGCGCTCGCTCCTACGAGCAGTACTTC.

This clone was recorded only once. The V gene is TRBV7-9, the J gene TRBJ2-7; 7 bases fit TRBD1. This CDR3 has 14 residues. V gave up 5 bases and J gave up 6 bases; unmatched junction bases: 10. Germline CDR1 and CDR2: SEHNR and FQNEAQ (reference sequence). The CDR3 sequence: CASSPGTDSGEQYF. The CDR3 nucleotides read TGTGCCAGCAGCCCCGGGACAGATTCGGGCGAGCAGTACTTC.

V is TRBV29-1 and J is TRBJ2-1; 10 positions match TRBD1. The CDR3 spans 13 residues. Germline values: CDR1 SQVTM, CDR2 ANQGSEA. Trimming removed 7 bases from V and 7 bases from J; junction bases left unmatched: 7. CDR3 sequence reads: CSGLGQGGNEQFF. The CDR3 bases are TGCAGCGGTCTCGGACAGGGGGGGAATGAGCAGTTCTTC.

This clone has more than one count but fewer than ten. The chain carries TRBV27 and TRBJ2-7, with 7 bases matching TRBD1. With V trimmed by 6 bases and J by 2 bases, 7 bases remained unmatched. This CDR3 is 14 amino acids long. From germline, CDR1 is MNHEY and CDR2 SMNVEV (reference sequence). The chain's CDR3 is CASRRTGTAYEQYF. The CDR3 nucleotides read TGTGCCAGCAGGCGGACCGGGACAGCCTACGAGCAGTACTTC.

This clone was seen a handful of times. The chain recombines TRBV7-2 with TRBJ2-7; D may be TRBD1 (5 bases). Germline values: CDR1 SGHTA, CDR2 FQGNSA. The CDR3 is 14 residues long. V dropped 5 bases and J dropped 6 bases, with 17 bases sitting between them. CDR3 protein: CASSRRTSPSEQYF. The CDR3, as DNA: TGTGCCAGCAGCCGCCGGACATCGCCATCCGAGCAGTACTTC.